The clone carrying this T cell receptor beta chain was recorded many times. Its matching antigen is unknown. This entry belongs to a study of spatial heterogeneity in lung cancer. On the study more broadly: The donors comprised approximately 72 untreated early-stage non-small cell lung cancer patients. General study points: Ubiquitous expanded tumor TCRs were observed in blood more at resection than follow-up.

V lost 8 bases and J 3 bases, leaving 13 bases between the germline ends. This CDR3 comprises 13 residues. The germline CDR1 and CDR2 sequences are LGHNT and FRNRAP. As for time point: blood at routine non-recurrence follow-up after resection. Frozen PBMC, nontumor lung or tumor provided whole RNA, which was sequenced unsorted. TCRdb reanalysed the 5' RACE reads using MiXCR and keeps one entry per CDR3 protein. The data contain 25,000 to 30,000 distinct CDR3 sequences, about 6% of them seen just once; the ten biggest clones take up 20% to 25%. The sequence was obtained from a male donor with early-stage non-small cell lung cancer. This material consisted of PBMCs, taken at follow-up. The chain combines TRBV12-5 with TRBJ1-2; D remains unclear. The CDR3 reads CASNSQTDYGYTF. The CDR3 DNA sequence: TGTGCTAGTAACAGCCAGACCGACTATGGCTACACCTTC.